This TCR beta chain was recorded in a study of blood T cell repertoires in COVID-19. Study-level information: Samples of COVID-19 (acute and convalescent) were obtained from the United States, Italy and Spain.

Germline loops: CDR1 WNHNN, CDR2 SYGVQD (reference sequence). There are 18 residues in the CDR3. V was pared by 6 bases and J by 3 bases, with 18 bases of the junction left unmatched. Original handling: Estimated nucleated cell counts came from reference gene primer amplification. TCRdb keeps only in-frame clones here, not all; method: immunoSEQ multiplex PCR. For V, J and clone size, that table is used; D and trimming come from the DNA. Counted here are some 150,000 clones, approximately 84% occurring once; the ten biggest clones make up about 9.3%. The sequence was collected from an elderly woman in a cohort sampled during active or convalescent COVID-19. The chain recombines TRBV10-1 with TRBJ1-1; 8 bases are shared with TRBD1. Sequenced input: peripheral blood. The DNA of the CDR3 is TGCGCCAGCAGAAACGACAGGGGCCAGCTCGGGTGGGACACTGAAGCTTTCTTT. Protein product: CASRNDRGQLGWDTEAFF.